These 9 T cell receptor beta chains came from one sample sequenced in a study of blood T cell repertoires in COVID-19. Method: immunoSEQ multiplex PCR; TCRdb's copy keeps in-frame clones and lacks some. The sample lists fewer than 250,000 clones; 70% to 90% were seen once. Sample: PBMCs or T cells enriched from blood (not recorded which). These receptors were obtained from a woman aged 40 to 50 with acute COVID-19.

For the CDR3, the DNA is TGTGCCAGCAGCCATTGGCGGGAGACTGGTAATGAGCAGTTCTTC. Encoded protein: CASSHWRETGNEQFF. The chain employs TRBV3-1 (or the pseudogene TRBV3-2) and TRBJ2-1; 7 bases are shared with TRBD2. The CDR3 is 15 amino acids. With 3 bases clipped from V and 7 bases from J, the junction kept 9 bases outside the gene matches. Germline CDR1 and CDR2: LGHDT and YNNKEL (reference sequence).

This chain joins TRBV5-6 and TRBJ2-1, with D perhaps TRBD2 (6 bases). V was trimmed by 4 bases and J by 0 bases, leaving 8 bases between them. The CDR3 sequence is 14 residues long. Germline V gives CDR1 SGHDT, CDR2 YYEEEE. DNA for the CDR3: TGTGCCAGCAGCCGGGGGAGCTCCTACAATGAGCAGTTCTTC. This translates into CASSRGSSYNEQFF.

The chain is built from TRBV15 and TRBJ2-1, with 9 bases matching TRBD2. Losses at the gene ends were 1 base for V and 8 bases for J; bases not matched to a gene: 6. CDR3 size: 15 residues. In germline, CDR1 is LNHNV, CDR2 YYDKDF (reference sequence). As DNA, the CDR3 is TGTGCCACCAGCAGAGCCCCGGCTAGCGGGGATGAGCAGTTCTTC. It translates to CATSRAPASGDEQFF.

This chain connects TRBV5-1 to TRBJ1-6; unclear D gene. The germline V and J ends were trimmed by 3 bases and 5 bases, with 12 bases remaining between them. This CDR3 has 15 residues. Germline loops: CDR1 SGHRS, CDR2 YFSETQ. The DNA for the CDR3 is TGCGCCAGCAGCTCCGCGGAGTGGGATAATTCACCCCTCCACTTT. It yields the protein CASSSAEWDNSPLHF.

J is TRBJ1-2 and V is TRBV7-9; 10 bases agree with TRBD1. Germline CDR1 reads SEHNR; CDR2 reads FQNEAQ (reference sequence). This CDR3 has 15 residues. With V trimmed by 5 bases and J by 3 bases, 6 bases remained unmatched. CDR3 residues: CASSLTGTGDYGYTF. The CDR3 region has the DNA TGTGCCAGCAGCCTCACCGGGACAGGGGACTATGGCTACACCTTC.

The genes are TRBV5-1 and TRBJ2-1, with a weak D call TRBD1 (6 bases). The CDR3 is 14 amino acids. CDR1 SGHRS and CDR2 YFSETQ come from the germline V gene. Between the trimmed V and J ends, which lost 0 bases and 5 bases, there was a span of 9 bases. In DNA form, the CDR3 reads TGCGCCAGCAGCTTGGGGCACAGGGACAATGAGCAGTTCTTC. Protein: CASSLGHRDNEQFF.

The chain joins TRBV24-1 to TRBJ1-5; D possibly corresponds to TRBD1 (5 bases). Looked up from germline, CDR1 is KGHDR and CDR2 is SFDVKD. Between the trimmed V and J ends, which lost 5 bases and 5 bases, there was a span of 9 bases. CDR3 length equals 13 residues. The CDR3: CATSGGTYQPQHF. The DNA of the CDR3 is TGTGCCACCAGTGGGGGCACTTATCAGCCCCAGCATTTT.

CDR3 in DNA: TGCGCCAGCAGCCAATCCTGGGGGCGGGCCACAGATACGCAGTATTTT. Protein: CASSQSWGRATDTQYF. The chain has TRBV4-3 and TRBJ2-3, with TRBD1 as a possible D gene (6 bases). V lost 2 bases to trimming and J lost 2 bases, with 14 bases between them. Germline V gene lookup returns CDR1 LGHNA and CDR2 YSLEER. This CDR3 has 16 residues.

The rearrangement uses TRBV27 and TRBJ1-5; 7 bases are shared with TRBD1. The CDR3 length is 15 residues. V lost 3 bases to trimming and J lost 3 bases; unmatched junction nucleotides: 5. Germline loops: CDR1 MNHEY, CDR2 SMNVEV (reference sequence). The CDR3 region is CASSLVGTDNQPQHF. DNA of the CDR3: TGTGCCAGCAGTTTGGTCGGGACAGACAATCAGCCCCAGCATTTT.